Listed here are 5 T cell receptor beta chains from one sample, sequenced in a study of blood T cell repertoires in COVID-19. Produced via immunoSEQ multiplex PCR; TCRdb's table is partial and in-frame only. The sample gives 150,000 to 200,000 clones, about nine tenths of which show up once; around 2% is in the top ten. The sequencing sample was made of PBMCs or T cells enriched from blood (not recorded which). The receptor set was obtained from a woman aged 25 to 39 who had recovered from COVID-19.

This rearrangement joins TRBV4-3 to TRBJ1-6; the match to TRBD1 covers 8 bases. The CDR3 sequence is 17 residues long. V lost 5 bases, J lost 0 bases, and 6 bases stayed unmatched. Germline V gene lookup returns CDR1 LGHNA and CDR2 YSLEER. The CDR3 DNA sequence: TGCGCCAGCAGCTCATGGACAGGGAGCTCCTATAATTCACCCCTCCACTTT. This gives the protein CASSSWTGSSYNSPLHF.

This rearrangement joins TRBV28 to TRBJ1-5, with D uncertain. The germline V gene encodes CDR1 MDHEN and CDR2 SYDVKM. The V end was cut by 5 bases, the J end by 4 bases, with 12 bases between. This CDR3 comprises 14 residues. The CDR3 loop reads CASSPRGGNQPQHF. DNA of the CDR3: TGTGCCAGCAGTCCTCGGGGAGGAAATCAGCCCCAGCATTTT.

This rearrangement joins TRBV6-2 or TRBV6-3 to TRBJ1-6, with D unclear. CDR3 size: 14 residues. Germline values: CDR1 MNHEY, CDR2 SVGEGT. V lost 5 bases and J lost 7, with 12 bases in between. The CDR3 bases are TGTGCCAGCAGTACCGGGGTAACGAATTCACCCCTCCACTTT. Translated, it gives CASSTGVTNSPLHF.

The count of this clone is one. The V and J genes are TRBV5-1 and TRBJ1-1, with D possibly matching TRBD1 (6 bases). The germline V gene encodes CDR1 SGHRS and CDR2 YFSETQ. This CDR3 spans 13 amino acids. Trimming shortened V by 7 bases and J by 1 base, and 11 bases separated the two germline ends. As DNA, the CDR3 is TGCGCCAGCGGTATGACAGGGAACACTGAAGCTTTCTTT. It yields the protein CASGMTGNTEAFF.

This clone was detected once. This CDR3 reads CASSQGGQGAHISYEQYF. DNA for the CDR3: TGTGCCAGCAGCCAAGGGGGCCAGGGGGCGCATATATCCTACGAGCAGTACTTC. The V and J genes are TRBV3-1 (or the pseudogene TRBV3-2) and TRBJ2-7, with 8 bases matching TRBD1. Germline lookup yields CDR1 LGHDT and CDR2 YNNKEL (reference sequence). CDR3 size: 18 residues. The ends lost 1 base at V and 1 base at J; junction bases unmatched: 12.